Listed below are T cell receptor beta chains from one sample, sequenced in a study of blood T cell repertoires in COVID-19. The repertoire was sequenced with immunoSEQ multiplex PCR; TCRdb's copy has only in-frame clones and lacks some. The sample holds about 80,000 clones, around 81% seen once. The sample consisted of peripheral blood. All receptors come from a human donor in a cohort sampled during active COVID-19. Each CDR3 is given with its conserved first and last residue. D genes are given only for firm matches. Expanded clones are given a class, and other clones once, few, many or no size at all.

clone size: -; D gene: -; V gene: TRBV5-1; J gene: TRBJ1-1; CDR3 DNA: TGCGCCAGCAGCCCACCGGACAACCTGAACACTGAAGCTTTCTTT; CDR3 protein: CASSPPDNLNTEAFF
clone size: -; D gene: -; V gene: TRBV12-3/TRBV12-4; J gene: TRBJ1-2; CDR3 DNA: TGTGCCAGCAGTTTAGACTCTGATGGCTACACCTTC; CDR3 protein: CASSLDSDGYTF
clone size: -; D gene: -; V gene: TRBV12-3/TRBV12-4; J gene: TRBJ1-1; CDR3 DNA: TGTGCCAGCGGGGAGGGACTAAGTACTGAAGCTTTCTTT; CDR3 protein: CASGEGLSTEAFF
clone size: once; D gene: -; V gene: TRBV19; J gene: TRBJ2-7; CDR3 DNA: TGTGCCAGTAGTGCAGCAGGCTACGAGCAGTACTTC; CDR3 protein: CASSAAGYEQYF
clone size: few; D gene: TRBD1; V gene: TRBV4-3; J gene: TRBJ1-2; CDR3 DNA: TGCGCCAGCAGCCATGCCCCCGGACAGGGGAACTATGGCTACACCTTC; CDR3 protein: CASSHAPGQGNYGYTF
clone size: -; D gene: -; V gene: TRBV18; J gene: TRBJ1-6; CDR3 DNA: TGTGCCAGCTCACCCGCCGGGACACAGAATTCACCCCTCCACTTT; CDR3 protein: CASSPAGTQNSPLHF
clone size: -; D gene: TRBD1; V gene: TRBV3-1/TRBV3-2; J gene: TRBJ1-6; CDR3 DNA: TGTGCCAGCAGCCAGGGACAGGGTTGCTCACCCCTCCACTTT; CDR3 protein: CASSQGQGCSPLHF
clone size: few; D gene: TRBD1; V gene: TRBV6-5; J gene: TRBJ1-5; CDR3 DNA: TGTGCCAGCAGTTACTCGCCCGGGACAGATCAGCCCCAGCATTTT; CDR3 protein: CASSYSPGTDQPQHF
clone size: once; D gene: -; V gene: TRBV7-3; J gene: TRBJ2-3; CDR3 DNA: TGTGCCAGCAGCTTAAGAGGGTCCGATACGCAGTATTTT; CDR3 protein: CASSLRGSDTQYF
clone size: -; D gene: -; V gene: TRBV11-2; J gene: TRBJ2-3; CDR3 DNA: TGTGCCAGCAGCTTACAACCCTGGCCAGATACGCAGTATTTT; CDR3 protein: CASSLQPWPDTQYF
clone size: -; D gene: TRBD2; V gene: TRBV7-9; J gene: TRBJ2-2; CDR3 DNA: TGTGCCAGCAGCTTAGTGTGGACTAGCGGGCACACCGGGGAGCTGTTTTTT; CDR3 protein: CASSLVWTSGHTGELFF
clone size: -; D gene: TRBD1; V gene: TRBV6-6; J gene: TRBJ1-2; CDR3 DNA: TGTGCCAGCAGACGGGACAGTAACTATGGCTACACCTTC; CDR3 protein: CASRRDSNYGYTF
clone size: -; D gene: TRBD2; V gene: TRBV7-2; J gene: TRBJ2-7; CDR3 DNA: TGTGCCAGCAGCCATACTAGCGGGGAATACGAGCAGTACTTC; CDR3 protein: CASSHTSGEYEQYF
clone size: few; D gene: -; V gene: TRBV28; J gene: TRBJ1-2; CDR3 DNA: TGTGCCAGCACTATCGGGGGGGCTGCTAACTATGGCTACACCTTC; CDR3 protein: CASTIGGAANYGYTF
clone size: -; D gene: TRBD1; V gene: TRBV7-3; J gene: TRBJ1-1; CDR3 DNA: TGTGCCAGCAGCTCCGGGACAGTTACTGAAGCTTTCTTT; CDR3 protein: CASSSGTVTEAFF
clone size: -; D gene: -; V gene: TRBV7-9; J gene: TRBJ1-3; CDR3 DNA: TGTGCCAGCAGAACAGGGAACGGAAACACCATATATTTT; CDR3 protein: CASRTGNGNTIYF
clone size: once; D gene: -; V gene: TRBV6-6; J gene: TRBJ2-5; CDR3 DNA: TGTGCCAGCAGTTACCCGCTCCCCCCAGGCCAAGAGACCCAGTACTTC; CDR3 protein: CASSYPLPPGQETQYF
clone size: -; D gene: -; V gene: TRBV6-6; J gene: TRBJ1-6; CDR3 DNA: TGTGCCACTCTCGGGGGTTACGGATCCCTCCACTTT; CDR3 protein: CATLGGYGSLHF
clone size: -; D gene: TRBD1; V gene: TRBV19; J gene: TRBJ1-5; CDR3 DNA: TGTGCCAGTAATGGACAGGGGATTTATTATAGCAATCAGCCCCAGCATTTT; CDR3 protein: CASNGQGIYYSNQPQHF
clone size: -; D gene: TRBD1; V gene: TRBV7-6; J gene: TRBJ2-7; CDR3 DNA: TGTGCCAGCAGCCCGCGGTCGAGCAACAGGGGCCTGAGCTCCTACGAGCAGTACTTC; CDR3 protein: CASSPRSSNRGLSSYEQYF
clone size: -; D gene: TRBD2; V gene: TRBV19; J gene: TRBJ2-4; CDR3 DNA: TGTGCCAGTAGCGTAGCGGGACTAGCCAAAAACATTCAGTACTTC; CDR3 protein: CASSVAGLAKNIQYF
clone size: -; D gene: TRBD1; V gene: TRBV7-9; J gene: TRBJ1-5; CDR3 DNA: TGTGCCAGCAGCTTAGTGATAAAGGGACAGGGGGATCAGCCCCAGCATTTT; CDR3 protein: CASSLVIKGQGDQPQHF
clone size: -; D gene: -; V gene: TRBV4-1; J gene: TRBJ2-3; CDR3 DNA: TGCGCCAGCAGCCCACTCCTACGAGAGGGATTCACAGATACGCAGTATTTT; CDR3 protein: CASSPLLREGFTDTQYF
clone size: -; D gene: -; V gene: TRBV19; J gene: TRBJ1-4; CDR3 DNA: TGTGCCAGTAAAGCGGCAGCAGCTGCAACTAATGAAAAACTGTTTTTT; CDR3 protein: CASKAAAAATNEKLFF
clone size: -; D gene: -; V gene: TRBV2; J gene: TRBJ1-1; CDR3 DNA: TGTGCCAGCAGGGGGACACACCCGAACACTGAAGCTTTCTTT; CDR3 protein: CASRGTHPNTEAFF